There are many counts of the clone carrying this T cell receptor (beta chain). Its antigen remains unidentified. The data derive from a study of CD8 T cells in ankylosing spondylitis. Germline V gene sequence: CDR1 DFQATT, CDR2 SNEGSKA (reference sequence). The CDR3 length is 16 residues. V lost 2 bases, J lost 7 bases, and 21 bases lay in between. General observations from the study: In ankylosing spondylitis blood, a motif of about 8 highly homologous TCR beta variants appeared characteristic. Reported data indicate significant enrichment of disease-linked clones within matched ankylosing spondylitis synovial fluid. Past studies reported some motif variants in reactive arthritis synovial fluid and blood.

TCRdb processed the 5' RACE reads anew with MiXCR; each CDR3 protein has one entry. The sample shows fewer than 500,000 distinct CDR3 sequences, 20% to 25% of them seen only once. The sequenced sample consisted of blood, either unsorted or a sorted T cell fraction (not recorded which). This TCR derives from a male donor with ankylosing spondylitis. The chain uses TRBV20-1 and TRBJ1-5, with D possibly TRBD1 on 5 matching bases. This CDR3 is CSARPVEGPSGQPQHF. CDR3 nucleotide sequence: TGCAGTGCTAGACCTGTTGAGGGGCCTTCGGGCCAGCCCCAGCATTTT.